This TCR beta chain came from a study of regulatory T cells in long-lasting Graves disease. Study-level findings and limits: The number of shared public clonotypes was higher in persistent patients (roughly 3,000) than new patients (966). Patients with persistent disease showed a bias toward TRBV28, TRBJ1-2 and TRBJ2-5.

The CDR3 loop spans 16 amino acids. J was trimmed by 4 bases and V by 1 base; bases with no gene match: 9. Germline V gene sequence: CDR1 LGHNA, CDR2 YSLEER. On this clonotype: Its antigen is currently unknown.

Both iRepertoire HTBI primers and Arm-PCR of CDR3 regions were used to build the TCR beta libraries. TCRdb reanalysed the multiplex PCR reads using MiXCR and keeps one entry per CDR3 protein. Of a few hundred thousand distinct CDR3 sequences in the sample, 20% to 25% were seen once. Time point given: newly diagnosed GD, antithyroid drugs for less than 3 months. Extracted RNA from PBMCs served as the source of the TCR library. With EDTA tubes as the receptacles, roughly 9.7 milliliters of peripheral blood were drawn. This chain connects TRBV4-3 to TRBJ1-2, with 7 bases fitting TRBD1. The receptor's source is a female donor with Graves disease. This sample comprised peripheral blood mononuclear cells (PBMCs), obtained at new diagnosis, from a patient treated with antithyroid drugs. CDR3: CASSQAEQGRSYGYTF. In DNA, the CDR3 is TGCGCCAGCAGCCAAGCGGAACAGGGGCGGTCCTATGGCTACACCTTC.